What follows is one T cell receptor beta chain and its context. The source of the sample is a study of blood T cells in healthy people across ages. Germline V gene data show CDR1 as SGHRS and CDR2 as YFSETQ. The V end lost 5 bases, the J end lost 2 bases, and 11 bases lay between the germline ends. The CDR3 extends over 14 amino acids. The second PCR ran roughly 6 to 11 cycles with a sample-barcoded 5' primer and J-beta primers. TCRdb analysed the 5' RACE reads with MiXCR anew, one entry per CDR3 protein. The sample carries about 810,000 distinct CDR3 sequences, roughly 40% recorded once. The sequenced material came from blood. The gene calls are TRBV5-1 and TRBJ1-5; D gene ambiguous. The sequence was collected from a man aged 18 to 29 in good health. The DNA of the CDR3 is TGCGCCAGCAGGCTGAGAGCTGGCAATCAGCCCCAGCATTTT. It encodes CASRLRAGNQPQHF.